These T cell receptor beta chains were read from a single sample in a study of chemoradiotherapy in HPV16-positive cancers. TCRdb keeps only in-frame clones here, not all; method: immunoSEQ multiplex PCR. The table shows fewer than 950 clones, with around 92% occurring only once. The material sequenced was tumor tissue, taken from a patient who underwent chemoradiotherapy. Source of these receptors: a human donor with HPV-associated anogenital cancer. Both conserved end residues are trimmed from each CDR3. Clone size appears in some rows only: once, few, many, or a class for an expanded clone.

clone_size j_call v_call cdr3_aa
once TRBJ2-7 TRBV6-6 ASRPGRSLYEQY
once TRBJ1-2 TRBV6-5 ASSYTTGRGYT
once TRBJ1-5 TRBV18 ASSQGAGHQPQH
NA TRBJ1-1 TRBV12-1 ASTPAGLFNTEAF
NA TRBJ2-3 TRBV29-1 SLLRDRDTQY
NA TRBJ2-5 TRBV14 ASSQDPGPTQY
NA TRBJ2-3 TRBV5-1 ASSQTQSGGSSTDTQY
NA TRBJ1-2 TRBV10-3 AISVGGANYGYT
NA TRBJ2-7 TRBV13 ASSLGSSGEQY
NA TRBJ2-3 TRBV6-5 ASSRMGLGDTQY